This entry is about one T cell receptor (beta chain). Its specificity is unknown. TRB cDNA was prepared as libraries by UMI-labeled 5' RACE. Using the 5' RACE reads, TCRdb records one entry per CDR3 protein without DNA. Listed are about 40,000 distinct CDR3 sequences; more than 7% falls within the top ten. This sample was taken from a study of CXCR3-negative and CXCR3-positive naive CD8 T cells. Study at large: Cumulative TRB read yield was 130 million to 150 million, averaging about 1.5 +/- 0.3 million per library. Study-wide results and caveats: Memory CD8+ cells showed much lower diversity, while both naive subsets were comparably high. After cryopreservation, expression of CXCR3 was partially reduced, and most assays were run with fresh PBMCs. The TRBV-TRBJ usage of naive CXCR3-negative and CXCR3-positive cells was similar, but that of memory cells differed.

The CDR3 spans 19 residues. Germline V CDR1 and CDR2: MDHEN, SYDVKM. The sequence was collected from a human donor in good health. Some clones in this sample may be carry-over from other donors' samples. Material for sequencing was memory CD8+ T cells from blood. V and J are TRBV28 and TRBJ2-3; TCRdb picks TRBD2, but there is no DNA to check that call. The CDR3 protein is CASSLAGTSGSLGTDTQYF. The entire variable domain, with the rest obtained from reference TRBV28 and TRBJ2-3, is as follows: DVKVTQSSRYLVKRTGEKVFLECVQDMDHENMFWYRQDPGLGLRLIYFSYDVKMKEKGDIPEGYSVSREKKERFSLILESASTNQTSMYLCASSLAGTSGSLGTDTQYFGPGTRLTVL.